This is a list of T cell receptor beta chains from one sample in a study of Ad26.COV2.S vaccination and SARS-CoV-2 variants. Assay used: immunoSEQ multiplex PCR; TCRdb lists only in-frame clones, some missing. Among approximately 420,000 clones, roughly nine tenths were seen once, and the ten largest hold roughly 3.2%. Sequenced here: peripheral blood, sampled in a trial of Ad26.COV2.S vaccine versus placebo. All receptors derive from a person aged 18-60 years who received the Ad26.COV2.S COVID-19 vaccine or a placebo. Each CDR3 is given with its conserved first and last residue. D genes are given only for firm matches. Expanded clones get a size class; other rows say once, few or many, or leave the size out.

>TRBD2|TRBJ2-7|TRBV5-1|few
CASSLAWEGSYEQYF
TGCGCCAGCAGCCTAGCCTGGGAGGGGTCCTACGAGCAGTACTTC
>-|TRBJ2-3|TRBV2|-
CASSEGLLTDTQYF
TGTGCCAGCAGTGAAGGGTTGCTCACAGATACGCAGTATTTT
>-|TRBJ2-7|TRBV11-2|-
CASSLMRGKVEQYF
TGTGCCAGCAGCTTAATGCGCGGGAAAGTCGAGCAGTACTTC
>-|TRBJ2-6|TRBV6-5|-
CASSYRAGFGANVLTF
TGTGCCAGCAGTTACAGGGCGGGCTTTGGGGCCAACGTCCTGACTTTC
>-|TRBJ2-2|TRBV5-1|-
CASSPRPASGELFF
TGCGCCAGCAGCCCTCGTCCCGCCTCCGGGGAGCTGTTTTTT
>-|TRBJ2-2|TRBV19|-
CATRGLSGRRNTGELFF
TGTGCCACCCGAGGGTTGTCTGGACGGAGAAACACCGGGGAGCTGTTTTTT
>TRBD1|TRBJ1-4|TRBV27|-
CASSFGHTLDRGREKLFF
TGTGCCAGCAGTTTCGGACACACCTTAGACAGGGGGAGGGAAAAACTGTTTTTT
>-|TRBJ2-1|TRBV29-1|-
CSVWGVRGRNEQFF
TGCAGCGTTTGGGGCGTCAGGGGACGCAATGAGCAGTTCTTC
>-|TRBJ2-7|TRBV7-2|-
CASSLTGGYEQYF
TGTGCCAGCAGCTTGACAGGAGGCTACGAGCAGTACTTC
>TRBD2|TRBJ2-6|TRBV6-6|-
CASSYSGGAGANVLTF
TGTGCCAGCAGTTACTCGGGAGGGGCTGGGGCCAACGTCCTGACTTTC
>-|TRBJ2-2|TRBV19|-
CATGDPTRDTGELFF
TGTGCAACGGGGGACCCCACACGGGACACCGGGGAGCTGTTTTTT
>TRBD2|TRBJ2-3|TRBV6-6|-
CASRSSGGGTDTQYF
TGTGCCAGCAGGTCTAGCGGGGGGGGCACAGATACGCAGTATTTT
>-|TRBJ1-2|TRBV6-1|-
CASSEIQGEGYTF
TGTGCCAGCAGTGAAATACAGGGAGAAGGCTACACCTTC
>-|TRBJ1-5|TRBV6-6|-
CASSWVQNQPQHF
TGTGCCAGCAGCTGGGTTCAGAATCAGCCCCAGCATTTT
>-|TRBJ1-2|TRBV10-1|-
CASSESTAGNYGYTF
TGCGCCAGCAGTGAGTCGACGGCAGGGAACTATGGCTACACCTTC
>-|TRBJ2-7|TRBV30|-
CAWSVQSGDEQYF
TGTGCCTGGAGTGTACAATCCGGGGACGAGCAGTACTTC
>-|TRBJ1-5|TRBV3-1/TRBV3-2|-
CASSQDLNQPQHF
TGTGCCAGCAGCCAAGACCTCAATCAGCCCCAGCATTTT
>-|TRBJ1-1|TRBV12-3/TRBV12-4|-
CASSLLGREAFF
TGTGCCAGCAGTTTACTAGGCCGTGAAGCTTTCTTT
>TRBD1|TRBJ2-1|TRBV7-2|-
CASSRDRGTGNEQFF
TGTGCCAGCAGCCGGGACAGGGGAACTGGGAATGAGCAGTTCTTC
>TRBD1|TRBJ1-4|TRBV18|-
CASSDRDGNEKLFF
TGTGCCAGCTCAGACAGGGACGGTAATGAAAAACTGTTTTTT
>-|TRBJ2-1|TRBV11-2|-
CASSSRVTYNEQFF
TGTGCCAGCAGCTCGAGGGTCACCTACAATGAGCAGTTCTTC
>-|TRBJ2-5|TRBV3-1/TRBV3-2|-
CASSPRPGQLQETQYF
TGTGCCAGCAGCCCCCGACCCGGACAGCTCCAAGAGACCCAGTACTTC
>TRBD2|TRBJ2-7|TRBV27|-
CASGEGLRRQNLYEQYF
TGTGCCAGCGGGGAGGGGCTTAGAAGACAAAACTTATACGAGCAGTACTTC
>-|TRBJ2-6|TRBV24-1|-
CATSEAWTAGANVLTF
TGTGCCACCAGTGAAGCCTGGACAGCTGGGGCCAACGTCCTGACTTTC
>TRBD1|TRBJ1-2|TRBV19|-
CASSIDNPDRGDGYTF
TGTGCCAGTAGTATAGATAATCCGGACAGGGGAGATGGCTACACCTTC
>-|TRBJ2-2|TRBV5-1|-
CASSLRDLTGELFF
TGCGCCAGCAGCCTCCGGGACTTAACCGGGGAGCTGTTTTTT
>-|TRBJ1-2|TRBV7-8|few
CASSSTYYLGYTF
TGTGCCAGCAGCTCTACCTATTATCTTGGCTACACCTTC
>-|TRBJ2-2|TRBV11-2|-
CASSPGQRTGELFF
TGTGCCAGCAGCCCCGGTCAGCGCACCGGGGAGCTGTTTTTT
>-|TRBJ1-1|TRBV4-1|-
CASSQPWTRETEAFF
TGCGCCAGCAGCCAACCGTGGACAAGGGAAACTGAAGCTTTCTTT
>TRBD2|TRBJ2-7|TRBV4-1|-
CASSPYTRLAGAYEQYF
TGCGCCAGCAGCCCGTATACGAGGCTAGCGGGGGCCTACGAGCAGTACTTC
>-|TRBJ1-2|TRBV28|-
CASTPAGTHHGYTF
TGTGCCAGCACCCCAGCTGGCACCCATCATGGCTACACCTTC
>-|TRBJ2-1|TRBV6-2/TRBV6-3|-
CASSYESGAEQFF
TGTGCCAGCAGTTACGAGTCGGGCGCCGAGCAGTTCTTC
>-|TRBJ1-6|TRBV6-4|-
CASSVCVDELLNSPLHF
TGTGCCAGCAGTGTGTGCGTCGACGAGCTCCTCAATTCACCCCTCCACTTT
>-|TRBJ2-4|TRBV18|-
CASSPKNDFADRAKNIQYF
TGTGCCAGCTCACCAAAAAATGACTTCGCGGATCGGGCCAAAAACATTCAGTACTTC
>TRBD2|TRBJ2-1|TRBV3-1/TRBV3-2|-
CASSQQAGTPFF
TGTGCCAGCAGCCAGCAAGCGGGGACCCCTTTCTTC
>TRBD1|TRBJ2-7|TRBV13|-
CASSPLFGTGSYEQYF
TGTGCCAGCAGCCCCCTTTTTGGGACAGGTTCCTACGAGCAGTACTTC
>-|TRBJ2-5|TRBV2|-
CASSEALDHF
TGTGCCAGCAGTGAAGCGCTTGATCACTTC
>TRBD2|TRBJ2-2|TRBV5-5|-
CASSLRLAGVWELFF
TGTGCCAGCAGCCTAAGACTAGCGGGGGTATGGGAGCTGTTTTTT
>TRBD1|TRBJ1-1|TRBV11-3|-
CASSRQGNTEAFF
TGTGCCAGCAGCCGACAGGGGAACACTGAAGCTTTCTTT
>-|TRBJ1-4|TRBV30|-
CAWSLQGLNEKLFF
TGTGCCTGGAGTCTGCAGGGACTAAATGAAAAACTGTTTTTT
>TRBD1|TRBJ1-2|TRBV30|-
CAWSVGRGRGYTF
TGTGCCTGGAGTGTAGGTAGGGGGCGAGGCTACACCTTC
>-|TRBJ1-2|TRBV6-5|-
CASSYSILTGANGYTF
TGTGCCAGCAGTTACTCGATCTTAACGGGGGCAAATGGCTACACCTTC
>-|TRBJ2-5|TRBV5-4|-
CASSPDSLETQYF
TGTGCCAGCAGCCCGGACAGTTTAGAGACCCAGTACTTC
>-|TRBJ2-1|TRBV27|many
CASSSLIPPAYNEQFF
TGTGCCAGCAGTTCCCTAATTCCACCAGCCTACAATGAGCAGTTCTTC
>-|TRBJ2-1|TRBV11-2|-
CASSLAGGYEQFF
TGTGCCAGCAGCTTAGCGGGGGGCTATGAGCAGTTCTTC
>-|TRBJ2-7|TRBV2|-
CASMGEQGSYEQYF
TGTGCCAGCATGGGGGAGCAAGGCAGCTACGAGCAGTACTTC
>-|TRBJ1-5|TRBV19|-
CASSIQFNNQPQHF
TGTGCCAGTAGTATACAGTTCAACAATCAGCCCCAGCATTTT
>-|TRBJ1-1|TRBV2|-
CASSGGPEAFF
TGTGCCAGCAGTGGGGGACCTGAAGCTTTCTTT
>-|TRBJ2-1|TRBV2|-
CASKVITGWGQFF
TGTGCCAGCAAAGTTATCACAGGGTGGGGGCAGTTCTTC
>TRBD1|TRBJ2-1|TRBV7-9|once
CASSLQGQGNEQFF
TGTGCCAGCAGCTTACAGGGACAGGGGAATGAGCAGTTCTTC
>TRBD2|TRBJ2-1|TRBV6-5|-
CASSSVSGGAHEQFF
TGTGCCAGCAGTTCCGTCTCGGGGGGGGCCCATGAGCAGTTCTTC
>TRBD1|TRBJ2-6|TRBV10-1|-
CASSDGGQGFLGSGANVLTF
TGCGCCAGCAGTGATGGTGGACAGGGCTTCCTCGGCTCTGGGGCCAACGTCCTGACTTTC
>-|TRBJ2-3|TRBV7-7|-
CASSLGAGPTDTQYF
TGTGCCAGCAGCTTAGGGGCAGGGCCCACAGATACGCAGTATTTT
>TRBD1|TRBJ1-5|TRBV23-1|-
CASSRTGDGNQPQHF
TGCGCCAGCAGTCGGACAGGGGATGGCAATCAGCCCCAGCATTTT
>-|TRBJ1-6|TRBV5-4|-
CASSPSRTAGSPLHF
TGTGCCAGCAGCCCCTCCAGGACGGCGGGCTCACCCCTCCACTTT
>-|TRBJ1-5|TRBV30|few
CAWSVRGDQPQHF
TGTGCCTGGAGTGTACGGGGGGATCAGCCCCAGCATTTT
>-|TRBJ1-2|TRBV6-2/TRBV6-3|-
CASNPTRPSFYGYTF
TGTGCCAGCAACCCGACAAGGCCCTCATTCTATGGCTACACCTTC
>TRBD1|TRBJ1-3|TRBV5-4|-
CASSRDRAGNTIYF
TGTGCCAGCAGCCGGGACAGGGCTGGAAACACCATATATTTT
>-|TRBJ2-1|TRBV19|-
CATTKQGLSDEQFF
TGTGCCACCACTAAACAAGGACTTAGCGATGAGCAGTTCTTC